This T cell receptor (beta chain) was recovered during a study of CD8+CD57+ T cells in acquired aplastic anemia. Across the whole study: Among healthy donors, CD4+ cells averaged about 9.9 million reads. Study results and limitations: Patients and controls shared over 25 CD8+ CDR3 sequences, highly expressed in patients.

Genomic DNA, serving as template, underwent TCR beta VDJ and CDR3 profiling. TCRdb processed the reads anew with MiXCR; each CDR3 protein has one entry. The sample gives a few hundred thousand distinct CDR3 sequences, around 60% of which show up once; around 28% is in the top ten. As concerns this clonotype: Its antigen is unidentified.

CDR3 length equals 14 residues. Germline V CDR1 and CDR2: DFQATT, SNEGSKA (reference sequence). V shed 6 bases, J shed 4 bases, and the junction held 11 bases outside the gene matches. The V call is TRBV20-1, the J call TRBJ1-1, with 7 nucleotides matching TRBD1. The sequence was collected from a human donor in good health. The sequenced sample consisted of sorted CD4+, CD8+, or CD8+CD57+ T cells (not recorded which) from PBMCs. The CDR3 spells CSATPGQDGTEAFF. The DNA of the CDR3 is TGCAGTGCAACGCCCGGACAGGATGGCACTGAAGCTTTCTTT.